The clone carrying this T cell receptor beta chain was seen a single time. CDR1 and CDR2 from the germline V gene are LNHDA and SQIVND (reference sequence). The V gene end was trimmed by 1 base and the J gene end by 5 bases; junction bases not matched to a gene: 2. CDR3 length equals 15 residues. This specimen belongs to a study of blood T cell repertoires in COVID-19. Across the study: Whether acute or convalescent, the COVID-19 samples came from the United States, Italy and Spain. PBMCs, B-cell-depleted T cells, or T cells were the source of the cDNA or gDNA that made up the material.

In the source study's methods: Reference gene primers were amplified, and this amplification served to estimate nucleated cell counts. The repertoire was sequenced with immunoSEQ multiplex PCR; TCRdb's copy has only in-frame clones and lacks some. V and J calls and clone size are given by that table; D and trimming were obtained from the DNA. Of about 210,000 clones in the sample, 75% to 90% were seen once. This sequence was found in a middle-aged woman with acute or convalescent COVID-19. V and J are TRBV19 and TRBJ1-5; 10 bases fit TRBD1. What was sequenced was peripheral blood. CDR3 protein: CASSIVDRGHQPQHF. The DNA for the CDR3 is TGTGCCAGTAGTATAGTCGACAGGGGGCATCAGCCCCAGCATTTT.